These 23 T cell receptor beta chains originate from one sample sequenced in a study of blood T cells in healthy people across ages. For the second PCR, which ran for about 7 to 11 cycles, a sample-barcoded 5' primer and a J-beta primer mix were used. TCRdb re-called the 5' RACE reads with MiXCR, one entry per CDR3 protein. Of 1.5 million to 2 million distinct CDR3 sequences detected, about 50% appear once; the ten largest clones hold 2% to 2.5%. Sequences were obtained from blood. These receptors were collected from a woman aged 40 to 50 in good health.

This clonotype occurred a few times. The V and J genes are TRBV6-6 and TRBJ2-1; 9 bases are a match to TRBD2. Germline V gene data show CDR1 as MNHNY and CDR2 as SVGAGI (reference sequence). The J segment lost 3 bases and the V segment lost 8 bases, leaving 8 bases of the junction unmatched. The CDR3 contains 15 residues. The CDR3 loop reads CASFGRGGDYNEQFF. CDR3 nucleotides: TGTGCCAGCTTCGGCCGCGGGGGGGACTACAATGAGCAGTTCTTC.

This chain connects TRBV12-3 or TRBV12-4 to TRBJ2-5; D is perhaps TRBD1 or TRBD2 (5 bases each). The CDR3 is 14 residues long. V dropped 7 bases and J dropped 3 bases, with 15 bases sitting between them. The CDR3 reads CASKYGTMKETQYF. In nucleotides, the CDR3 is TGTGCCAGCAAATACGGGACCATGAAAGAGACCCAGTACTTC.

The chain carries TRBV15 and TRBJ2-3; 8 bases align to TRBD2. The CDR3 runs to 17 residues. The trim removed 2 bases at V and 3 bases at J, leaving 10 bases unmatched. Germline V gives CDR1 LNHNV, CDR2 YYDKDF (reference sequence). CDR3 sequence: CATSRSRTGGQTDTQYF. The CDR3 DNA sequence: TGTGCCACCAGCAGATCCCGAACGGGGGGGCAGACAGATACGCAGTATTTT.

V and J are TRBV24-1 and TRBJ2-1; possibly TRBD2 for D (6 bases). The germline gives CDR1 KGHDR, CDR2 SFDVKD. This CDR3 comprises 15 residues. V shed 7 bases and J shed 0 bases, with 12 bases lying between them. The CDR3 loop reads CATSASENSYNEQFF. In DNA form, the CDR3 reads TGTGCCACCAGCGCTAGCGAGAACTCCTACAATGAGCAGTTCTTC.

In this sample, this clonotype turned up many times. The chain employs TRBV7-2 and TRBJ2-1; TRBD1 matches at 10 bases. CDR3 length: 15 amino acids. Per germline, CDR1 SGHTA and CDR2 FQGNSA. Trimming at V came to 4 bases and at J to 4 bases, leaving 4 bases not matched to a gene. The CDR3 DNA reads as TGTGCCAGCAGCTCCCTGGGACAGGGGTACAATGAGCAGTTCTTC. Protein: CASSSLGQGYNEQFF.

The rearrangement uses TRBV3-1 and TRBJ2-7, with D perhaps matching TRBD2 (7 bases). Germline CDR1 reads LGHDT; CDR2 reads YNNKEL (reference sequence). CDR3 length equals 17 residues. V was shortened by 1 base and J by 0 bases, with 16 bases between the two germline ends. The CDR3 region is CASSQGRRAGASYEQYF. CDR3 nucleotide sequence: TGTGCCAGCAGCCAAGGTCGTCGTGCGGGGGCCTCCTACGAGCAGTACTTC.

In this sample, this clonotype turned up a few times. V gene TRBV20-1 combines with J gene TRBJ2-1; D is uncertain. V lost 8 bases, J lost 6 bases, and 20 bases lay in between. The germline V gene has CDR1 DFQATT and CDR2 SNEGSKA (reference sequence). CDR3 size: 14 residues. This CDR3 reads CSTPTGWAGNEQFF. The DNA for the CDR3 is TGCAGTACCCCGACTGGGTGGGCAGGCAATGAGCAGTTCTTC.

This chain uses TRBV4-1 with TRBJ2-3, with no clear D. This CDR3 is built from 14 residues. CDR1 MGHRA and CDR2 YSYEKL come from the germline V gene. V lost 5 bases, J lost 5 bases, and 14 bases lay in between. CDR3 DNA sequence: TGCGCCAGCAGCAATCTCCGAGGAGTAGATACGCAGTATTTT. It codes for CASSNLRGVDTQYF.

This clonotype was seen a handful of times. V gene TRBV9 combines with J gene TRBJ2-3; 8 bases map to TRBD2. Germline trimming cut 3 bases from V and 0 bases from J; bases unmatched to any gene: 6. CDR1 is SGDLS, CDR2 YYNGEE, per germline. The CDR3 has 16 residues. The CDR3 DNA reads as TGTGCCAGCAGCGGACTCGGGGGGGAGAGCACAGATACGCAGTATTTT. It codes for CASSGLGGESTDTQYF.

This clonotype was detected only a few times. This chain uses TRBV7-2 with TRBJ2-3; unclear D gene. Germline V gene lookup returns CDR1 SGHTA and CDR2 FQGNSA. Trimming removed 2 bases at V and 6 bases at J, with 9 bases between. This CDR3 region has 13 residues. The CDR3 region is CASSLFGLDTQYF. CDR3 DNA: TGTGCCAGCAGCTTATTCGGGTTGGATACGCAGTATTTT. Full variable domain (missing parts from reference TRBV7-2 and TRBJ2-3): GAGVSQSPSNKVTEKGKDVELRCDPISGHTALYWYRQSLGQGLEFLIYFQGNSAPDKSGLPSDRFSAERTGGSVSTLTIQRTQQEDSAVYLCASSLFGLDTQYFGPGTRLTVL.

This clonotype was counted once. CDR3 residues: CASGYPGPSKKGGYTF. CDR3 in DNA: TGTGCCAGCGGCTATCCGGGACCGTCTAAGAAGGGTGGATACACCTTC. The chain is built from TRBV28 and TRBJ1-2; D may be TRBD1 (5 bases). CDR1 is MDHEN and CDR2 is SYDVKM in the germline V gene. The CDR3 runs 16 residues. V lost 8 bases, J lost 11 bases, and 30 bases lay in between.

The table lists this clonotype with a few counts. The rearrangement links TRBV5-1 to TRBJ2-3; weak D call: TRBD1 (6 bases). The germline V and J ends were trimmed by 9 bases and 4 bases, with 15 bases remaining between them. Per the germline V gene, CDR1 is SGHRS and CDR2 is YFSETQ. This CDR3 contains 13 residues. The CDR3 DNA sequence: TGCGCCACCTACCAGGGGCCGGCAGATACGCAGTATTTT. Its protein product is CATYQGPADTQYF.

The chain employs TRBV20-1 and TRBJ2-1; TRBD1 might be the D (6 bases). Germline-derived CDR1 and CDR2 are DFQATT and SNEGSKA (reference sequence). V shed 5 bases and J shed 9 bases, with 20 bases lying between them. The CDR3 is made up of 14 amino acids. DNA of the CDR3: TGCAGTGCTCAGACGGGGCAGGGGAAGGGTGAGCAGTTCTTC. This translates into CSAQTGQGKGEQFF.

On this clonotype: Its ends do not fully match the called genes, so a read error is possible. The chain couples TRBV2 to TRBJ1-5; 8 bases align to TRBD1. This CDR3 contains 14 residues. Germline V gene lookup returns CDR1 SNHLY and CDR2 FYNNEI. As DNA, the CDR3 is TGTGCCAGCAGTTTCGACAGGGGAAATCAGCCCCAGAATTTT. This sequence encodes CASSFDRGNQPQNF.

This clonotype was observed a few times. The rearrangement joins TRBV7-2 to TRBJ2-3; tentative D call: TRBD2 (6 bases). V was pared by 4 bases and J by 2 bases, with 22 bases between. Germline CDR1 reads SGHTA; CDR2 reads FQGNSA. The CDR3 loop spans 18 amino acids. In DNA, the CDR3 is TGTGCCAGCAGCTACGGATACAGGCCGGAGGGTCCCACAGATACGCAGTATTTT. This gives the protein CASSYGYRPEGPTDTQYF.

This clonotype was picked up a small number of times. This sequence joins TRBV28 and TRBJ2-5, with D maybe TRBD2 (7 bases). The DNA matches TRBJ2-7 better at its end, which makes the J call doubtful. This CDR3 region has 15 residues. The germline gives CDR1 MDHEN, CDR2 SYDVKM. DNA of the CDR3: TGTGCCAGCAGTTTGGGGGGGGGCCAATCTGGCGAGCAGTACTTC. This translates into CASSLGGGQSGEQYF.

The DNA for the CDR3 is TGCGCCAGCAGCAACACTGGCAGGGACCTCCAAAACATTCAGTACTTC. Translated, it gives CASSNTGRDLQNIQYF. The chain couples TRBV4-3 to TRBJ2-5, with D possibly called TRBD1 or TRBD2 (5 bases each). The DNA end lines up better with TRBJ2-4; the J call may be wrong. The CDR3 loop spans 16 amino acids. The V gene's germline CDR1 is LGHNA and CDR2 YSLEER.

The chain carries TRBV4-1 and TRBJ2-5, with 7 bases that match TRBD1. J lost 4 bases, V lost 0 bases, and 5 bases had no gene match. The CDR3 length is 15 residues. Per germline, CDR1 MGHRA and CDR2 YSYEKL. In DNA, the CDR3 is TGCGCCAGCAGCCAAGAATGGAGACAGGGAGAGACCCAGTACTTC. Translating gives CASSQEWRQGETQYF.

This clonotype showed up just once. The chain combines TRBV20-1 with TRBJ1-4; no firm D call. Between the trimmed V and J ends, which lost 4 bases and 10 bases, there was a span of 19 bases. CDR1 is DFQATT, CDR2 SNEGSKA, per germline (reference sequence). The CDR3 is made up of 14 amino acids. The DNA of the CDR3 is TGCAGTGCTATAGTTAGGGTCGGTAGTGTAAAACTGTTTTTT. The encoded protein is CSAIVRVGSVKLFF.

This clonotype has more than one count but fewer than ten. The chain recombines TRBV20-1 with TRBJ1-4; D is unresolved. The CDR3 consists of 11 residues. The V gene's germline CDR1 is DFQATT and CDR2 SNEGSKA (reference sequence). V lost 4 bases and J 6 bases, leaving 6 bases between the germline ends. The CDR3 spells CSAIPDEKLFF. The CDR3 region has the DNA TGCAGTGCTATACCTGATGAAAAACTGTTTTTT.

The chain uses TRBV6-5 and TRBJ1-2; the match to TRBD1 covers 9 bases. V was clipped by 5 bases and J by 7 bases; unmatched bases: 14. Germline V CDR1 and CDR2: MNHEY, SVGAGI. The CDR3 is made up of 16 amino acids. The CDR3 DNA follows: TGTGCCAGCAGTCGCCAGCTACAGGGGGCGGGGAGTGGCTACACCTTC. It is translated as CASSRQLQGAGSGYTF.

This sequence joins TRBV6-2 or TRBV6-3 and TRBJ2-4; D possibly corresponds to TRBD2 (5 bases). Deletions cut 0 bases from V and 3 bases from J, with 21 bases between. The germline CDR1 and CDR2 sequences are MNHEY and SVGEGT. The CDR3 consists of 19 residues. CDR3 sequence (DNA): TGTGCCAGCAGTTACTCGAAGACGATCGGGGAGTATGGCAAAAACATTCAGTACTTC. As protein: CASSYSKTIGEYGKNIQYF.

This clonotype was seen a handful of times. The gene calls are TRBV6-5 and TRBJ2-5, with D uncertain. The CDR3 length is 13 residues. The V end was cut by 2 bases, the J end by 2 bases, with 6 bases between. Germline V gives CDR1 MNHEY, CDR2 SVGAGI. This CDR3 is CASSYTPQETQYF. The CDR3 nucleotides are TGTGCCAGCAGTTACACCCCTCAAGAGACCCAGTACTTC.